This TCR beta chain emerged from a study of beta chain features in type 1 diabetes. Study as a whole: The number of sorted cells examined across all samples was some 99,000,000.

The germline CDR1 and CDR2 sequences are SQVTM and ANQGSEA. V shed 8 bases and J 2 bases; nucleotides not matched to a gene: 5. There are 12 residues in the CDR3. Staining for CD45RO/CCR7/CD25/CD127/CD95/CD27 allowed sorting of CD4+ naive, central memory, regulatory and stem cell-like memory cells. Many counts were recorded for this clone. Expressed TCRB transcripts were sequenced after all isolated RNA was converted to cDNA. TCRdb's copy holds only in-frame clones and misses some; the assay was immunoSEQ multiplex PCR. This sample has 150,000 to 190,000 clones; 7.5% to 10% occur once, and the top ten carry about 0.6%.

This TCR derives from a man between 18 and 29 years old in good health. The chain combines TRBV29-1 with TRBJ2-7, with 8 bases aligning to TRBD1. Sequenced input: central memory CD4+ T cells from blood. CDR3 bases: TGCAGCATCGGACAGGGAGCCTACGAGCAGTACTTC. It is translated as CSIGQGAYEQYF.